These 12 T cell receptor beta chains originate from one sample sequenced in a study of OX40 agonist ivuxolimab in advanced cancers. Here immunoSEQ multiplex PCR was the method, and the copy in TCRdb shows in-frame clones only, minus some. The sample comprises tens of thousands of clones, approximately 80% of which are singletons, and over 7.5% rests with the top ten. Sequenced here: CD4+ or CD8+ T cells sorted from blood, sampled in a trial of the OX40 agonist ivuxolimab. The receptors originated from an adult with an advanced solid tumor such as melanoma, head and neck, liver or kidney cancer.

This rearrangement joins TRBV27 to TRBJ2-5, with 7 bases matching TRBD1. J gave up 5 bases and V 5 bases, and 5 bases lay outside the gene matches. Per the germline V gene, CDR1 is MNHEY and CDR2 is SMNVEV (reference sequence). The CDR3 has 13 residues. The CDR3 here is CASSLQGRETQYF. In DNA, the CDR3 is TGTGCCAGCAGTCTACAGGGGCGCGAGACCCAGTACTTC.

The chain couples TRBV6-1 to TRBJ2-2; a possible D gene is TRBD1 (7 bases). This CDR3 contains 14 residues. Trimming removed 6 bases at V and 4 bases at J, with 12 bases between. Germline values: CDR1 MNHNS, CDR2 SASEGT. CDR3 in amino acids: CASRAQGGTGELFF. The CDR3 DNA is TGTGCCAGCAGAGCCCAGGGGGGCACCGGGGAGCTGTTTTTT.

The J gene is TRBJ1-2, the V gene TRBV6-6, with D tentatively TRBD1 (5 bases). V lost 3 bases and J lost 0, with 11 bases in between. In germline, CDR1 is MNHNY, CDR2 SVGAGI (reference sequence). The CDR3 spans 15 residues. CDR3 sequence: CASSYPGVSNYGYTF. The CDR3 nucleotides read TGTGCCAGCAGTTATCCGGGGGTCTCTAACTATGGCTACACCTTC.

The chain is built from TRBV7-9 and TRBJ2-5; 10 bases match TRBD1. The CDR3 length is 15 residues. Per germline, CDR1 SEHNR and CDR2 FQNEAQ (reference sequence). J gave up 3 bases and V 2 bases, and 3 bases lay outside the gene matches. The CDR3 is CASSLLGQGEETQYF. The DNA of the CDR3 is TGTGCCAGCAGCTTACTCGGACAGGGGGAAGAGACCCAGTACTTC.

This clone showed up just a few times. The J gene is TRBJ2-3, the V gene TRBV29-1; a possible D gene is TRBD1 (6 bases). V gave up 2 bases and J gave up 4 bases, with 13 bases separating them. The CDR3 runs to 14 residues. From germline, CDR1 is SQVTM and CDR2 ANQGSEA. The CDR3: CSVEFMAGADTQYF. CDR3 nucleotide sequence: TGCAGCGTTGAATTTATGGCAGGGGCAGATACGCAGTATTTT.

The rearrangement links TRBV2 to TRBJ1-1, with D unresolved. In germline, CDR1 is SNHLY, CDR2 FYNNEI. With 10 bases removed from V and 0 bases from J, the gap between germline ends came to 21 bases. CDR3 size: 16 residues. As DNA, the CDR3 is TGTGCCATTACGTCCTTGGATAATGACATGAACACTGAAGCTTTCTTT. The encoded protein is CAITSLDNDMNTEAFF.

The rearrangement joins TRBV4-1 to TRBJ2-1; D is perhaps TRBD2 (6 bases). The CDR3 length is 13 residues. V was cut by 1 base and J by 10 bases, with 11 bases left in between. Germline V gene lookup returns CDR1 MGHRA and CDR2 YSYEKL. CDR3 loop: CASSQGEEREQFF. For the CDR3, the DNA is TGCGCCAGCAGCCAAGGGGAGGAGCGCGAGCAGTTCTTC.

This sequence joins TRBV7-9 and TRBJ1-2; D is unclear. V dropped 2 bases and J dropped 4 bases, with 11 bases sitting between them. The CDR3 covers 14 residues. Germline V gene data show CDR1 as SEHNR and CDR2 as FQNEAQ (reference sequence). CDR3 sequence reads: CASSLIGASYGYTF. DNA for the CDR3: TGTGCCAGCAGCTTAATCGGCGCCAGCTATGGCTACACCTTC.

This clone was detected only a few times. This chain links TRBV5-4 with TRBJ2-5, with TRBD1 as a possible D gene (6 bases). CDR3 size: 13 residues. Germline CDR1 is SGHNT and CDR2 is YYREEE (reference sequence). V shed 0 bases and J shed 9 bases, with 12 bases lying between them. The CDR3 DNA reads as TGTGCCAGCAGCTTGGAAGCCTCAGGGGCCCAGTACTTC. Its protein is CASSLEASGAQYF.

DNA of the CDR3: TGTGCCAGCAGTCGGATCAAACAGGGAGAGACCCAGTACTTC. Encoded protein: CASSRIKQGETQYF. The V call is TRBV6-6, the J call TRBJ2-5; D possibly corresponds to TRBD1 (6 bases). Trimming stripped 5 bases from V and 4 bases from J, with 14 bases between. The CDR3 loop spans 14 amino acids. The germline V gene encodes CDR1 MNHNY and CDR2 SVGAGI (reference sequence).

This sequence joins TRBV6-5 and TRBJ2-3; 9 nucleotides agree with TRBD1. V shed 6 bases and J 0 bases; nucleotides not matched to a gene: 4. The CDR3 totals 15 residues. Per germline, CDR1 MNHEY and CDR2 SVGAGI. CDR3 DNA: TGTGCCAGCAGATTACAGGGGGCAAGCACAGATACGCAGTATTTT. This sequence encodes CASRLQGASTDTQYF.

The gene calls are TRBV5-1 and TRBJ2-3, with 8 bases matching TRBD2. This CDR3 has 13 amino acids. The trim removed 6 bases at V and 6 bases at J, leaving 6 bases unmatched. Germline CDR1 and CDR2: SGHRS and YFSETQ. The CDR3 sequence is CASTSGRMDTQYF. The CDR3 DNA follows: TGCGCCAGCACCAGCGGGAGAATGGATACGCAGTATTTT.